This T cell receptor beta chain was sequenced during a study of cytomegalovirus exposure and HLA in healthy donors. V was shortened by 8 bases and J by 5 bases, with 12 bases between the two germline ends. The CDR3 is 12 residues long. The germline CDR1 and CDR2 sequences are SNHLY and FYNNEI. This clone has a single count. Researchers ran the PCR with 60 Vbeta and 13 Jbeta primers. Using immunoSEQ multiplex PCR, the repertoire was profiled, and TCRdb retains in-frame clones only, with some absent. The sample contains more than 80,000 clones, around 82% of which appear only once. The TCR comes from a man aged 45-65 years in good health and CMV-seronegative. The chain uses TRBV2 and TRBJ1-2, with no clear D. Sample: PBMCs. CDR3 in DNA: TGTGCCAGCCCTGAGAGGCGTTATGGCTACACCTTC. Residues: CASPERRYGYTF.